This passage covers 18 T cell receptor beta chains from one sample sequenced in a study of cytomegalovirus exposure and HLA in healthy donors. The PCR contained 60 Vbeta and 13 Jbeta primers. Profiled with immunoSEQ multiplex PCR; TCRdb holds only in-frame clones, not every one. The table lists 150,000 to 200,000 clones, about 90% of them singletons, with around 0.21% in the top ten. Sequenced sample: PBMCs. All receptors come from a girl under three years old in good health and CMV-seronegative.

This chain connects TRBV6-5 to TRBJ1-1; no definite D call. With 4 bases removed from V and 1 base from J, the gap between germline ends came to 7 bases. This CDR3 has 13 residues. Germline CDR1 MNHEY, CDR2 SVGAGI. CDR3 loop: CASSSGSNTEAFF. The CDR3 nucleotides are TGTGCCAGCAGTTCGGGGTCGAACACTGAAGCTTTCTTT.

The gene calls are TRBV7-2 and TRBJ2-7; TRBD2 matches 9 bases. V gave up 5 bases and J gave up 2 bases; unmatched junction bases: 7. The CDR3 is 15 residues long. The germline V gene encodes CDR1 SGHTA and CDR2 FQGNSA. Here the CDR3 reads CASSAASGTTYEQYF. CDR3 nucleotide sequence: TGTGCCAGCAGCGCGGCTAGCGGGACAACCTACGAGCAGTACTTC. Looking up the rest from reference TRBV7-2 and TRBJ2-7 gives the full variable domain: GAGVSQSPSNKVTEKGKDVELRCDPISGHTALYWYRQSLGQGLEFLIYFQGNSAPDKSGLPSDRFSAERTGGSVSTLTIQRTQQEDSAVYLCASSAASGTTYEQYFGPGTRLTVT.

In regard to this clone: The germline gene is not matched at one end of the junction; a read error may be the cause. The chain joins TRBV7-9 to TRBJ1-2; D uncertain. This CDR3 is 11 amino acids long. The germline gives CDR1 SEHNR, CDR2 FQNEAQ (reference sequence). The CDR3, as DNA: TGTTCCAGCAGCCGCAACCGGGGCTACACCTTC. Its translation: CSSSRNRGYTF.

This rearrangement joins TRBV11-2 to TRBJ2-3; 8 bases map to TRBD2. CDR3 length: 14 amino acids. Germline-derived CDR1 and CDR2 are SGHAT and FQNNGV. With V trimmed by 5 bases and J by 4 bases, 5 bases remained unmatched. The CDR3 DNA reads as TGTGCCAGCAGCCTCCAAGCGGGGGCAGATACGCAGTATTTT. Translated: CASSLQAGADTQYF.

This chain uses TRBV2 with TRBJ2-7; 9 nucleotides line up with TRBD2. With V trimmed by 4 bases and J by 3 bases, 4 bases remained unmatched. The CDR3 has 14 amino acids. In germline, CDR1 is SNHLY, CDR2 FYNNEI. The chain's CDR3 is CASSVGLAYYEQYF. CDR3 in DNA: TGTGCCAGCAGTGTTGGACTAGCGTACTACGAGCAGTACTTC.

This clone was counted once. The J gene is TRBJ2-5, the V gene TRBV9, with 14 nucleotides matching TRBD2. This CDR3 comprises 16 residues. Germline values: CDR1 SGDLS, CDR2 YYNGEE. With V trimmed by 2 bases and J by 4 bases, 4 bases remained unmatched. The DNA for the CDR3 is TGTGCCAGCAGCGTTCGACTAGCGGGGGGGACAGAGACCCAGTACTTC. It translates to CASSVRLAGGTETQYF.

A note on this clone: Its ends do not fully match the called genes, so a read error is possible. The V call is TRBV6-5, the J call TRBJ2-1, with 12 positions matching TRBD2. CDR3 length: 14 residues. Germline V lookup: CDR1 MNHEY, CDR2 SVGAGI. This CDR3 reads CASSYSSGRAGTLF. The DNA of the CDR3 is TGTGCCAGCAGTTATTCTAGCGGGAGGGCCGGTACGCTCTTC.

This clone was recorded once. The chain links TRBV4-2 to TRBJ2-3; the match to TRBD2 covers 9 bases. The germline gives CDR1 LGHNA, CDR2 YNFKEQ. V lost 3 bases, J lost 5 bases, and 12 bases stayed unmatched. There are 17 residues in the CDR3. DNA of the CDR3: TGTGCCAGCAGCCACGAGATCGCGGGGGGGCATATAGATACGCAGTATTTT. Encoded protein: CASSHEIAGGHIDTQYF.

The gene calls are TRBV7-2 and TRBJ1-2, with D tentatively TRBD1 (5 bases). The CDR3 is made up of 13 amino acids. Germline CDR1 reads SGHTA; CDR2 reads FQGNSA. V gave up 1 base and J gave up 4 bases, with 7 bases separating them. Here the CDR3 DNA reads TGTGCCAGCAGCTTAGGACAGATCTATGGCTACACCTTC. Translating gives CASSLGQIYGYTF.

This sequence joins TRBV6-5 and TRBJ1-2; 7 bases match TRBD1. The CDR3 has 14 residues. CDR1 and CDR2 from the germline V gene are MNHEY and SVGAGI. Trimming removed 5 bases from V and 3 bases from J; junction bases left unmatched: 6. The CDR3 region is CASSVTGLDYGYTF. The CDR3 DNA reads TGTGCCAGCAGTGTGACAGGGCTAGACTATGGCTACACCTTC.

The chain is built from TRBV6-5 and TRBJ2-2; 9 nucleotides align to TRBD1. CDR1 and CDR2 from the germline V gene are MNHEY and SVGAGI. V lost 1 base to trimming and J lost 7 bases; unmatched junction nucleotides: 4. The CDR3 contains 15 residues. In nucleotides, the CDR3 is TGTGCCAGCAGTTACTACAGGGGGCGGTTCGGGGAGCTGTTTTTT. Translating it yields CASSYYRGRFGELFF.

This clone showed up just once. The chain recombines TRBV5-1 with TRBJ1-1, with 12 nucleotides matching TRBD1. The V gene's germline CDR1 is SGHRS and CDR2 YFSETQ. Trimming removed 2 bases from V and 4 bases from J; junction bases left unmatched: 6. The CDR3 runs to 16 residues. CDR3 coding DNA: TGCGCCAGCAGCTTCCGGGACAGGGGGCAGATCACTGAAGCTTTCTTT. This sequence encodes CASSFRDRGQITEAFF.

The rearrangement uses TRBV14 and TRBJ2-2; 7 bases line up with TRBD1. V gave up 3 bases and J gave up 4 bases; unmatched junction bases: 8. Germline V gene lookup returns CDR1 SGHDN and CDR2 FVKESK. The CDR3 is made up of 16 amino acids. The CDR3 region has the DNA TGTGCCAGCAGCCACTCTGACAGGGCTCGCACCGGGGAGCTGTTTTTT. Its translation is CASSHSDRARTGELFF.

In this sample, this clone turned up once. The DNA for the CDR3 is TGCGCCAGCAGCCAAGGGGGGGGACGCGGGGGCCCCCGCGGAAACACCATATATTTT. Its translation is CASSQGGGRGGPRGNTIYF. The chain couples TRBV4-1 to TRBJ1-3; D might be TRBD1 (6 bases). From germline, CDR1 is MGHRA and CDR2 YSYEKL. Trimming removed 1 base from V and 4 bases from J, with 23 bases in between. The CDR3 contains 19 residues.

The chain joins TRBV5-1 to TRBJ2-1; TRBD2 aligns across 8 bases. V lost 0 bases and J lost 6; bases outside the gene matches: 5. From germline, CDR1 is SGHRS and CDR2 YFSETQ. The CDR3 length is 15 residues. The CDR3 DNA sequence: TGCGCCAGCAGCTTGGAACTAGCGGAGAGCAATGAGCAGTTCTTC. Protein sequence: CASSLELAESNEQFF.

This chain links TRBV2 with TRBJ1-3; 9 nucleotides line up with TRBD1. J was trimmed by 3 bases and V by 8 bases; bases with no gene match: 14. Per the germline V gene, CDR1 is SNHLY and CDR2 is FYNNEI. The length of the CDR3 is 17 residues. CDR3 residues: CASRFIKQGAGGNTIYF. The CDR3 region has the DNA TGTGCCAGCCGCTTCATAAAACAGGGGGCAGGTGGAAACACCATATATTTT. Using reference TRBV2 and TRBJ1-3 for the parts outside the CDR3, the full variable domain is EPEVTQTPSHQVTQMGQEVILRCVPISNHLYFYWYRQILGQKVEFLVSFYNNEISEKSEIFDDQFSVERPDGSNFTLKIRSTKLEDSAMYFCASRFIKQGAGGNTIYFGEGSWLTVV.

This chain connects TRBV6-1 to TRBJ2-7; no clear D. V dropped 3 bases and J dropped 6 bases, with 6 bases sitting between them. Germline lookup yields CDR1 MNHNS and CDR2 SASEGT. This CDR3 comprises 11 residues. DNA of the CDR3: TGTGCCAGCAGTGACAGGTCCGAGCAGTACTTC. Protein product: CASSDRSEQYF.

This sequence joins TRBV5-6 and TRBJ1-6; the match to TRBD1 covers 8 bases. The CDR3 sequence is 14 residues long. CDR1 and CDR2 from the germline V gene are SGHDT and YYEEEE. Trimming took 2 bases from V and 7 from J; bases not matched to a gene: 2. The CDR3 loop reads CASSFWTGNSPLHF. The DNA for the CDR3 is TGTGCCAGCAGCTTTTGGACAGGGAATTCACCCCTCCACTTT.